Presented here are 5 T cell receptor beta chains from one specimen sequenced in a study of blood T cell repertoires in COVID-19. TCRdb keeps only in-frame clones here, not all; method: immunoSEQ multiplex PCR. This table has around 250,000 clones, approximately 85% appearing once. Sequencing was done on a sample of peripheral blood. Receptors originate from a man in his forties or fifties with active or convalescent COVID-19.

The genes are TRBV2 and TRBJ2-4; D not resolved. V was cut by 6 bases and J by 0 bases, with 9 bases left in between. The CDR3 has 14 residues. Germline V gene sequence: CDR1 SNHLY, CDR2 FYNNEI. CDR3 sequence: CASRRGVAKNIQYF. The CDR3, as DNA: TGTGCCAGCAGAAGAGGAGTAGCCAAAAACATTCAGTACTTC.

This chain joins TRBV7-2 and TRBJ2-1; D gene uncertain. The CDR3 spans 12 residues. The germline gives CDR1 SGHTA, CDR2 FQGNSA. Trimming took 2 bases from V and 8 from J, leaving 7 bases between them. The CDR3 nucleotides are TGTGCCAGCAGCTTATTTATCTATGAGCAGTTCTTC. Translated: CASSLFIYEQFF.

V and J are TRBV4-1 and TRBJ2-1; maybe TRBD1 (5 bases). Between the trimmed V and J ends, which lost 6 bases and 0 bases, there was a span of 12 bases. The V gene's germline CDR1 is MGHRA and CDR2 YSYEKL. The CDR3 is made up of 15 amino acids. CDR3 sequence: CASRPTDFSYNEQFF. DNA of the CDR3: TGCGCCAGCAGACCGACAGACTTCTCCTACAATGAGCAGTTCTTC.

The chain links TRBV18 to TRBJ1-1; possibly TRBD1 for D (5 bases). The CDR3 runs to 15 residues. The V and J ends lost 2 bases and 2 bases respectively, with 12 bases between them. Germline CDR1 KGHSH, CDR2 LQKENI. CDR3 DNA sequence: TGTGCCAGCTCACCAGCCGGGGGAGTCAACACTGAAGCTTTCTTT. Translation: CASSPAGGVNTEAFF.

The V call is TRBV5-1, the J call TRBJ1-6; a possible D gene is TRBD1 (5 bases). Germline-derived CDR1 and CDR2 are SGHRS and YFSETQ. Trimming took off 0 bases at V and 8 bases at J, with 12 bases between the two ends. This CDR3 contains 15 residues. The CDR3 region is CASSLAGGVDSPLHF. CDR3 nucleotides: TGCGCCAGCAGCTTGGCCGGAGGGGTCGATTCACCCCTCCACTTT.